This T cell receptor (beta chain) derives from a study of blood T cells in healthy people across ages. This clonotype was recorded a few times. Alongside a J-beta primer mix, a sample-barcoded 5' primer served in a second PCR lasting about 6 to 12 cycles. TCRdb fed the 5' RACE reads into MiXCR, producing one record per CDR3 protein. The sample comprises over 1,500,000 distinct CDR3 sequences, about 50% of which are singletons, and over 2% rests with the top ten. This CDR3 has 13 residues. V was shortened by 0 bases and J by 3 bases, with 9 bases between the two germline ends. Looked up from germline, CDR1 is DFQATT and CDR2 is SNEGSKA (reference sequence).

The chain combines TRBV20-1 with TRBJ2-7; the D gene is possibly TRBD1 (5 bases). Sequencing was performed on blood. The origin of this receptor is a woman in her thirties or forties in good health. In nucleotides, the CDR3 is TGCAGTGCTAGAGATGCAGGGCTCTACGAGCAGTACTTC. Translating it yields CSARDAGLYEQYF.